This T cell receptor beta chain originates from a study of blood T cell repertoires in COVID-19. Across the whole study: COVID-19 samples, acute and convalescent, were from the United States, Italy and Spain. Sources were T cells, B-cell-depleted T cells, or PBMCs; the material itself was cDNA or gDNA.

Per the study methods: Scientists estimated how many nucleated cells there were by amplifying reference gene primers. TCRdb keeps only in-frame clones here, not all; method: immunoSEQ multiplex PCR. For V, J and clone size, that table is used; D and trimming come from the DNA. The sample includes some 250,000 clones, 75% to 90% of them seen just once. This clone showed up just once. The J segment lost 8 bases and the V segment lost 6 bases, leaving 9 bases of the junction unmatched. CDR3 length equals 13 residues. The germline V gene has CDR1 SQVTM and CDR2 ANQGSEA. The TCR sequence derives from a man aged 60 to 75 who had recovered from COVID-19. This chain joins TRBV29-1 and TRBJ1-2, with 10 bases matching TRBD1. Input material: peripheral blood. The CDR3 loop is CSVRRDRGGGYTF. The DNA of the CDR3 is TGCAGCGTACGCCGGGACAGGGGAGGCGGCTACACCTTC.